This T cell receptor beta chain emerged from a study of immune characterization of retroperitoneal liposarcoma. TCRdb re-called the PCR reads with MiXCR, one entry per CDR3 protein. In the table there are about 8,200 distinct CDR3 sequences, just over 40% of which are singletons. This clonotype is judged medium-sized. The source of this sequence is a male donor with retroperitoneal liposarcoma. Source material: tumor tissue.

CDR3 DNA sequence: TGTGCCAGCAGTCAAAACTCCCGCTACGAGCAGTACTTC. Amino acids: CASSQNSRYEQYF. This chain links TRBV6-1 with TRBJ2-7; D gene ambiguous. Trimming stripped 5 bases from V and 3 bases from J, with 11 bases between. CDR3 size: 13 residues. The germline CDR1 and CDR2 sequences are MNHNS and SASEGT.